This T cell receptor (beta chain) came from a study of T cell responses to AZD1222 COVID-19 vaccine. Study details: Researchers grouped second doses given at about 4 or about 12 weeks into one pool.

Regarding the study as a whole: Across the whole spike, CD4 TCRs peaked at regions 160-218 and 743-854.

Trimming left V 0 bases short and J 3 bases short, with 7 bases between. The CDR3 runs to 13 residues. Germline V gene data show CDR1 as SGHRS and CDR2 as YFSETQ. With regard to this clone: Its antigen is not known.

TCRdb's copy holds only in-frame clones and misses some; the assay was immunoSEQ multiplex PCR. The sample has roughly 130,000 clones, approximately 88% seen once; the top ten hold 7.6%. The sequence came from an adult in good health. This specimen consisted of peripheral blood, obtained on day 0 of AZD1222 vaccination. The chain uses TRBV5-1 and TRBJ2-7, with unresolved D. The CDR3 region is CASSLDDRYEQYF. In nucleotides, the CDR3 is TGCGCCAGCAGCTTGGACGACCGCTACGAGCAGTACTTC.